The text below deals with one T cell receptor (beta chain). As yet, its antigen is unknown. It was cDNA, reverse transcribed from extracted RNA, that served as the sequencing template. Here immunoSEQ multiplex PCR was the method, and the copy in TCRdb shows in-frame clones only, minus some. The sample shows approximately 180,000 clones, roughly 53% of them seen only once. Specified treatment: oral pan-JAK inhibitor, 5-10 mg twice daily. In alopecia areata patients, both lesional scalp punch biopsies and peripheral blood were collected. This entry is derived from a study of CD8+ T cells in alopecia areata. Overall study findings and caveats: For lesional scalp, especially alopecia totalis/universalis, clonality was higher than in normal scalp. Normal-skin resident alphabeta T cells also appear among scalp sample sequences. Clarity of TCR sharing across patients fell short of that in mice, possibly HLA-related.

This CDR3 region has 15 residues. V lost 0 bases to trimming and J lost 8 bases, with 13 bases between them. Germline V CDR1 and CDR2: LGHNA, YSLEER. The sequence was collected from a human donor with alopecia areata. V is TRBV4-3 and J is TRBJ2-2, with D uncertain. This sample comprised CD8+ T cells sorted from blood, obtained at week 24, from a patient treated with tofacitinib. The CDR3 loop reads CASSQDHTWGGELFF. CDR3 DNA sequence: TGCGCCAGCAGCCAAGATCATACGTGGGGAGGGGAGCTGTTTTTT.